This T cell receptor beta chain was recorded in a study of T cells after yellow fever vaccination. Study-level results: It was the secondary response that reached its peak faster, day 5 versus 15, but it was weaker.

It was through 5'RACE template switching that TCR cDNA was made, with a universal primer site and UMIs added. From the 5' RACE reads, TCRdb called clonotypes with MiXCR, one entry per CDR3 protein. The sample records about 330,000 distinct CDR3 sequences, about 4% being singletons. The CDR3 runs to 14 residues. The germline CDR1 and CDR2 sequences are SGHNT and YYREEE (reference sequence). V dropped 3 bases and J dropped 2 bases, with 11 bases sitting between them. Notes on this clonotype: The target antigen is unknown.

The sample here was PBMCs, taken 5 days after the yellow fever booster vaccination. The chain recombines TRBV5-4 with TRBJ1-2; D unclear. This sequence was found in a young man who received the YFV17D yellow fever vaccine. The CDR3 region is CASSSFGRNYGYTF. DNA for the CDR3: TGTGCCAGCAGCTCCTTCGGGCGAAACTATGGCTACACCTTC.